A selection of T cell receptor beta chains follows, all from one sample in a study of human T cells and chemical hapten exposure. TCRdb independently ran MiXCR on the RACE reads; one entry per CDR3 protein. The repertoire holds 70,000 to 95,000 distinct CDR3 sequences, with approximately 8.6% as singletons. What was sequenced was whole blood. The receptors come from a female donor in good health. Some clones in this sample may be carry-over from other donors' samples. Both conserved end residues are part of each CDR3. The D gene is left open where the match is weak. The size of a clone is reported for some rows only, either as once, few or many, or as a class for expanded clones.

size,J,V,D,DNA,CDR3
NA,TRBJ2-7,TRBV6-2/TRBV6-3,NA,TGTGCCAGCAGCCGTTTGGAGGAGCAGTACTTC,CASSRLEEQYF
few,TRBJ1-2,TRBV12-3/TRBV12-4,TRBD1,TGTGCCAGCAGTTTAGCGGTCCAGGGGGCAGGCTACACCTTC,CASSLAVQGAGYTF
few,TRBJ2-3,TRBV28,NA,TGTGCCAGCAGTCTGACTAGTGGCGGCACAGATACGCAGTATTTT,CASSLTSGGTDTQYF
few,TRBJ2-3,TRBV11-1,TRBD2,TGTGCCAGCAGCTGGGTAGCGGGGGCGATAACACCCACAGATACGCAGTATTTT,CASSWVAGAITPTDTQYF
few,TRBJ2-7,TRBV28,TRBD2,TGTGCCAGCAGTTTCCCCCCCGCGGGGGGCGAGCAGTACTTC,CASSFPPAGGEQYF
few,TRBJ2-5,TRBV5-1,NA,TGCGCCAGCAGCTTGAATCCCAACCCAGAGACCCAGTACTTC,CASSLNPNPETQYF
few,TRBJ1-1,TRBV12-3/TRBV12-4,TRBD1,TGTGCCAGCAGTTTATCACAGGGGCGGACTGAAGCTTTCTTT,CASSLSQGRTEAFF
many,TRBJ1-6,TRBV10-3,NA,TGTGCCATCAGGGGACACGAGTTTGATAATTCACCCCTCCACTTT,CAIRGHEFDNSPLHF
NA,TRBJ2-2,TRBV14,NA,TGTGCCAGCAGCCAAGAGATGGCACTCTGGAACACCGGGGAGCTGTTTTTT,CASSQEMALWNTGELFF
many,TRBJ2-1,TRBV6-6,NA,TGTGCCAGCAGTTCGGATCGGTTTGAGCAGTTCTTC,CASSSDRFEQFF
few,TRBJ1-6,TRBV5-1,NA,TGCGCCAGCAGCTCCAAAAGCTCCTATAATTCACCCCTCCACTTT,CASSSKSSYNSPLHF
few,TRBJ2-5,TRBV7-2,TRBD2,TGTGCCAGCAGCCCTCGGACTAGCGGGGGAGGGACCCAGTACTTC,CASSPRTSGGGTQYF
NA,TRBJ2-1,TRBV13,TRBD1,TGTGCCAGCAGCCCTCCCTGGACAGGAAGATACAATGAGCAGTTCTTC,CASSPPWTGRYNEQFF
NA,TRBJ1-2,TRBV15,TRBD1,TGTGCCACCAGCAGAGAACTTGGGGGGACAGGGGTTGGCTACACCTTC,CATSRELGGTGVGYTF
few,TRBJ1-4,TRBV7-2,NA,TGTGCCAGCAGCTTAGCGGGGCATCTCTTTGGTAATGAAAAACTGTTTTTT,CASSLAGHLFGNEKLFF
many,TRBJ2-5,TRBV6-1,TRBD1,TGTGCCAGCAGTGAAAACGGACCGAGGACAGGGCAAGAGACCCAGTACTTC,CASSENGPRTGQETQYF
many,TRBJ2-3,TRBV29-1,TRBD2,TGCAGCGTTGAGGGGACTAGCGGGGCACCTTACACAGATACGCAGTATTTT,CSVEGTSGAPYTDTQYF
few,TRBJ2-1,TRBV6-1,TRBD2,TGTGCCAGCAGTCCTCCGAGGCGGGACCAGCGGGGTGAGCAGTTCTTC,CASSPPRRDQRGEQFF
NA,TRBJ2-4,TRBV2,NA,TGTGCCACTCAGATCCTAGCCAAAAACATTCAGTACTTC,CATQILAKNIQYF
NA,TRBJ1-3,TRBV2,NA,TGTGCCAGCACCTGGGACCATGCTGGAAACACCATATATTTT,CASTWDHAGNTIYF
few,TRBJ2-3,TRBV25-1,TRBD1,TGTGCCAGCAGTGCGTTACAGGGGACAGATACGCAGTATTTT,CASSALQGTDTQYF
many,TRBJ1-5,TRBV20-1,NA,TGCAGTTTCGGGTCTGATTCTGATCAGCCCCAGCATTTT,CSFGSDSDQPQHF
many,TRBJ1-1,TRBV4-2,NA,TGTGCCAGCAGCCGAGCATGGGCAGGGGACACTGAAGCTTTCTTT,CASSRAWAGDTEAFF
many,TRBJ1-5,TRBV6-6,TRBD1,TGTGCCAGCAGTTACACTGCGGGACAGGGTACTTATAGCAATCAGCCCCAGCATTTT,CASSYTAGQGTYSNQPQHF
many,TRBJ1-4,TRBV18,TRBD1,TGTGCCAGCTCACCACGAGTCAGGGGGACGGAAAAACTGTTTTTT,CASSPRVRGTEKLFF
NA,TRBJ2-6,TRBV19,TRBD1,TGTGCCAGTAGCCCGCAGGGGGCGCCGAGCTCTGGGGCCAACGTCCTGACTTTC,CASSPQGAPSSGANVLTF
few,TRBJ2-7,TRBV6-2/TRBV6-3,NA,TGTGCCAGCAGCACGAACCCCAGGGCAGAAGAGCAGTACTTC,CASSTNPRAEEQYF
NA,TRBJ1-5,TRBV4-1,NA,TGCGCCAGCAGCCAAGCGTTTTTGGAGGGACTCAATCAGCCCCAGCATTTT,CASSQAFLEGLNQPQHF
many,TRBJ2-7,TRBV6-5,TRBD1,TGTGCCAGCAGTTACAATGGGGACAGGCGGTCTTATTCGTTC,CASSYNGDRRSYSF
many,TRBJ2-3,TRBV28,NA,TGTGCCAGTACCCCTAGAGACGGGGCAGGGTCCCTATATAGCACAGATACGCAGTATTTT,CASTPRDGAGSLYSTDTQYF
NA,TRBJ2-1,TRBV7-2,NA,TGTGCCAGCAGCTCACAGGCCCCGGATGAGCAGTTCTTC,CASSSQAPDEQFF
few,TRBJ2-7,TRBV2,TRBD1,TGTGCCAGCAGTTTCGGCCAGGGGGCATTCTTCTACGAGCAGTACTTC,CASSFGQGAFFYEQYF
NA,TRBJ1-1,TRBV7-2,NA,TGTGCCAGCAGCTGGGACGCAGGGAGCACTGAAGCTTTCTTT,CASSWDAGSTEAFF
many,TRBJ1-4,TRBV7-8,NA,TGTGCCAGCAGCTTAGCGGGCTTTTGGGTTGATGAAAAACTGTTTTTT,CASSLAGFWVDEKLFF
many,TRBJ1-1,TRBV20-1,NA,TGCAGTGCTCCCGACTCCCTGGGTTTCACTGAAGCTTTCTTT,CSAPDSLGFTEAFF
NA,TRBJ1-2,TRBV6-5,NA,TGTGCCAGCAGTTATTCCGGCGATGGCTACACCTTC,CASSYSGDGYTF
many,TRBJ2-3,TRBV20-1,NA,TGCAGTGCTAGCCTCGATCACGGGGGAGCGGCAGATACGCAGTATTTT,CSASLDHGGAADTQYF
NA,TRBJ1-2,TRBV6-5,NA,TGTGCCAGCAGTTACTCGAGAGGCATCTATGGCTACACCTTC,CASSYSRGIYGYTF
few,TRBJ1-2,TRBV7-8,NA,TGTGCCAGCAGCTTAGTCCGGACTCACCGAGGGGGCTACACCTTC,CASSLVRTHRGGYTF
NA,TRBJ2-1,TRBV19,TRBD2,TGTGCCAGTAAGCAGCGGGGGTATCTCAACAATGAGCAGTTCTTC,CASKQRGYLNNEQFF
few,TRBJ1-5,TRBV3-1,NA,TGTGCCAGCAGCCATGAAGCCCCCAGGGGCAATCAGCCCCAGCATTTT,CASSHEAPRGNQPQHF
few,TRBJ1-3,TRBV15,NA,TGTGCCACCAGCAGAGATCCAACCTTGAGCTCTGGAAACACCATATATTTT,CATSRDPTLSSGNTIYF
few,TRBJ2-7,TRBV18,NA,TGTGCCAGCTCACCGAGCCAGAGCTCCTACGAGCAGTACTTC,CASSPSQSSYEQYF
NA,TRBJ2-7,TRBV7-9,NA,TGTGCCAGCAGCCCACAAATGACTAAACCCCCCCCCCACGAGCAGTACTTC,CASSPQMTKPPPHEQYF
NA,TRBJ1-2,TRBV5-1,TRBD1,TGCGCCAGCAGCTTTGAGGGACAGGCCGATGGCTACACCTTC,CASSFEGQADGYTF
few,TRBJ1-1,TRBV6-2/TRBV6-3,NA,TGTGCCAGCACCCCATACAGGTTACTGAAAACTGAAGCTTTCTTT,CASTPYRLLKTEAFF
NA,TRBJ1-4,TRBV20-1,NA,TGCAGTGCTGAAGGAAACAGTGGAACTAATGAAAAACTGTTTTTT,CSAEGNSGTNEKLFF
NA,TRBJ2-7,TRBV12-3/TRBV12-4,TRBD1,TGTGCCAGCAGCTCGGACAGGGACGAGCAGTACTTC,CASSSDRDEQYF
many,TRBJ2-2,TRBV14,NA,TGTGCCAGCAGCCCCTATACGAGGATAGGGCCTTACACCGGGGAGCTGTTTTTT,CASSPYTRIGPYTGELFF
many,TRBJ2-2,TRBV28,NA,TGTGCCAGCAGTTTTCGACGGACGAACACCGGGGAGCTGTTTTTT,CASSFRRTNTGELFF
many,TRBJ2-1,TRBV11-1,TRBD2,TGTGCCAGCAGCTTAGGCCTCGTCTTGGCGGGGGGGCCAGGGGAGCAGTTCTTC,CASSLGLVLAGGPGEQFF
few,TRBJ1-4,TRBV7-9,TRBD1,TGTGCCAGCAGGGGGGGACAGGGGATTAATGAAAAACTGTTTTTT,CASRGGQGINEKLFF
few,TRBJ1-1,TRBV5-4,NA,TGTGCCAGCAGCTTGGGGTCGGCGAGGGTCCCCACTGAAGCTTTCTTT,CASSLGSARVPTEAFF
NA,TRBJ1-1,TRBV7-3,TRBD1,TGTGCCAGCAGCCCGAAGCTATCGACAGGGGGCACTGAAGCTTTCTTT,CASSPKLSTGGTEAFF
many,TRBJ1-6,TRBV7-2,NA,TGTGCCAGCAGCACCGTCCAAAATTCACCCCTCCACTTT,CASSTVQNSPLHF